Presented here are 5 T cell receptor beta chains from one specimen sequenced in a study of control samples from healthy donors and cancer patients. TCRdb's copy holds only in-frame clones and misses some; the assay was immunoSEQ multiplex PCR. The data show 350,000 to 450,000 clones, about nine tenths seen once. The sample taken for sequencing was PBMCs. The receptors originated from a man between 35 and 55 years old with head and neck cancer.

In the case of this clone: Its ends do not fully match the called genes, so a read error is possible. J is TRBJ2-2 and V is TRBV14; no definite D call. This CDR3 spans 15 amino acids. Germline CDR1 SGHDN, CDR2 FVKESK. CDR3 sequence: CASSQLRSKTGELFF. Written as DNA, the CDR3 is TGTGCCAGCAGCCAACTGAGATCGAAAACCGGGGAGCTGTTTTTT.

The rearrangement links TRBV12-5 to TRBJ2-5; D gene uncertain. Looked up from germline, CDR1 is LGHNT and CDR2 is FRNRAP. V lost 4 bases to trimming and J lost 11 bases, with 14 bases between them. This CDR3 is built from 12 residues. CDR3 DNA: TGTGCTAGTGGTTCTTCGGACCGCCTTCAGTACTTC. It specifies CASGSSDRLQYF.

The chain couples TRBV7-6 to TRBJ1-1; D gene unclear. The CDR3 sequence is 15 residues long. The ends were cut back, 2 bases at V and 1 base at J, with 11 bases in the middle. The germline CDR1 and CDR2 sequences are SGHVS and FNYEAQ. CDR3: CASSLPGERNTEAFF. The CDR3 DNA sequence: TGTGCCAGCAGCTTACCCGGGGAAAGGAACACTGAAGCTTTCTTT.

The chain combines TRBV7-9 with TRBJ2-7; 12 bases line up with TRBD2. Germline V lookup: CDR1 SEHNR, CDR2 FQNEAQ (reference sequence). V dropped 3 bases and J dropped 6; count of bases not matched to a gene: 9. The CDR3 sequence is 16 residues long. The CDR3 region is CASSLTTSGRRVEQYF. CDR3 nucleotides: TGTGCCAGCAGCTTGACGACTAGCGGGAGAAGAGTCGAGCAGTACTTC.

J is TRBJ1-1 and V is TRBV7-3; maybe TRBD1 (6 bases). Germline V gene data show CDR1 as SGHTA and CDR2 as FQGTGA. V dropped 5 bases and J dropped 4 bases, with 14 bases sitting between them. The CDR3 spans 14 residues. As DNA, the CDR3 is TGTGCCAGCAGCCTAGGGGGGGTGGCCACTGAAGCTTTCTTT. Its translation: CASSLGGVATEAFF.